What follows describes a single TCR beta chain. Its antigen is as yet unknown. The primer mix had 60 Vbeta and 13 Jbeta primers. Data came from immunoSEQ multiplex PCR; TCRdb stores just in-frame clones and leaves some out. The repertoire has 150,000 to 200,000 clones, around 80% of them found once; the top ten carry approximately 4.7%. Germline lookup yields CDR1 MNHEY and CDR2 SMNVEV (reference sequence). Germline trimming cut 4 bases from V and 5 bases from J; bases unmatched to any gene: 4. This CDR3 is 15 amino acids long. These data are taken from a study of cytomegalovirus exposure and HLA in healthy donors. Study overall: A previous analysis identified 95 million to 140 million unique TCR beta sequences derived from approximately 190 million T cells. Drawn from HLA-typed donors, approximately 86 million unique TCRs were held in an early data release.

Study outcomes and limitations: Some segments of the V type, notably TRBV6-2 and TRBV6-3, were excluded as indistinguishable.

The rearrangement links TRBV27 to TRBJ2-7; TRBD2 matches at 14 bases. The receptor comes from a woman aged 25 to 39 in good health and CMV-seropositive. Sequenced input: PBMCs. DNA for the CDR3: TGTGCCAGCAGTTCGGGACTAGCGGGAGCAAACGAGCAGTACTTC. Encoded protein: CASSSGLAGANEQYF.